This entry lists 7 T cell receptor beta chains sequenced from one sample in a study of cytomegalovirus exposure and HLA in healthy donors. PCR primers comprised 60 Vbeta and 13 Jbeta primers. This table comes from immunoSEQ multiplex PCR, and its TCRdb copy is limited to in-frame clones, with some not included. The sample yields about 120,000 clones, around four fifths seen once. Sequenced sample: PBMCs. These receptors all come from a man in his forties in good health and CMV-seronegative.

The chain links TRBV28 to TRBJ2-7, with 12 bases lining up with TRBD1. The CDR3 consists of 17 residues. Germline values: CDR1 MDHEN, CDR2 SYDVKM. J was trimmed by 6 bases and V by 2 bases; bases with no gene match: 11. The CDR3 is CASSLGTGGVSQSEQYF. In DNA, the CDR3 is TGTGCCAGCAGTTTAGGGACAGGGGGCGTCTCGCAGAGCGAGCAGTACTTC.

The rearrangement uses TRBV6-1 and TRBJ2-3, with 8 bases that match TRBD1. Germline trimming cut 5 bases from V and 5 bases from J; bases unmatched to any gene: 9. From germline, CDR1 is MNHNS and CDR2 SASEGT. CDR3 length equals 15 residues. CDR3 protein: CASSPTGALGDTQYF. CDR3 nucleotide sequence: TGTGCCAGCAGTCCGACAGGGGCCTTGGGAGATACGCAGTATTTT.

Remarks on this clone: Relative to the germline gene, one junction end is altered; a read error may explain this. The rearrangement uses TRBV5-5 and TRBJ1-1; D gene unclear. The CDR3 runs 15 residues. Germline assignment: CDR1 SGHKS and CDR2 YYEKEE (reference sequence). The CDR3 DNA is TGTGCCAGCAGCTTCCACGGTGCCATGAACGCTGAAGCTTTCTTT. This translates into CASSFHGAMNAEAFF.

V is TRBV6-6 and J is TRBJ2-3; perhaps TRBD2 as D (5 bases). V dropped 6 bases and J dropped 2 bases, with 9 bases sitting between them. This CDR3 contains 13 residues. CDR1 and CDR2 from the germline V gene are MNHNY and SVGAGI (reference sequence). CDR3 region: CASRDSYTDTQYF. Written as DNA, the CDR3 is TGTGCCAGCAGGGACTCCTACACAGATACGCAGTATTTT.

The V gene is TRBV2, the J gene TRBJ1-2, with D possibly matching TRBD1 (5 bases). CDR3 length: 14 residues. Germline loops: CDR1 SNHLY, CDR2 FYNNEI. Trimming stripped 6 bases from V and 2 bases from J, with 13 bases between. CDR3 nucleotides: TGTGCCAGCAGCCGAGGTGGGGGGAACTATGGCTACACCTTC. It is translated as CASSRGGGNYGYTF.

The chain uses TRBV10-3 and TRBJ2-2; 11 bases are shared with TRBD2. The J segment lost 6 bases and the V segment lost 0 bases, leaving 3 bases of the junction unmatched. This CDR3 spans 16 amino acids. Germline assignment: CDR1 ENHRY and CDR2 SYGVKD. The CDR3 loop reads CAISESSGRAAGELFF. Here the CDR3 DNA reads TGTGCCATCAGTGAGTCTAGCGGGAGGGCCGCCGGGGAGCTGTTTTTT.

Concerning this clone itself: One junction end disagrees with the germline gene, perhaps due to a read error. The chain couples TRBV19 to TRBJ1-2; the D gene is possibly TRBD1 (6 bases). The CDR3 extends over 15 amino acids. Germline loops: CDR1 LNHDA, CDR2 SQIVND (reference sequence). CDR3 nucleotide sequence: TGTGCCAGTGGTATTGTTTTTAGGGGGAACTATGGCTACACCTTC. Residues: CASGIVFRGNYGYTF. The variable domain in full, with the rest retrieved from reference TRBV19 and TRBJ1-2, is DGGITQSPKYLFRKEGQNVTLSCEQNLNHDAMYWYRQDPGQGLRLIYYSQIVNDFQKGDIAEGYSVSREKKESFPLTVTSAQKNPTAFYLCASGIVFRGNYGYTFGSGTRLTVV.